Below, 32 T cell receptor beta chains from the same sample are listed, as sequenced in a study of blood T cells in healthy people across ages. It was with a sample-barcoded 5' primer and a J-beta primer mix that a second PCR of about 6 to 12 cycles was run. MiXCR, applied by TCRdb to the 5' RACE reads, yields one record per CDR3 protein. The sample has roughly 1.4 million distinct CDR3 sequences, around 55% seen once; the top ten hold roughly 6.3%. The sequencing input was blood. The receptors shown here come from a man between 18 and 29 years old in good health.

This clonotype was counted only a few times. The chain couples TRBV20-1 to TRBJ1-1; 7 bases map to TRBD1. Germline V gives CDR1 DFQATT, CDR2 SNEGSKA (reference sequence). With V trimmed by 6 bases and J by 3 bases, 13 bases remained unmatched. The CDR3 has 15 amino acids. The chain's CDR3 is CSAKPMTGWDTEAFF. The CDR3 nucleotides are TGCAGTGCCAAACCGATGACAGGGTGGGACACTGAAGCTTTCTTT.

This clonotype appeared a few times. This chain connects TRBV6-6 to TRBJ2-7, with a tentative D call TRBD2 (5 bases). The CDR3 runs to 16 residues. Germline CDR1 and CDR2: MNHNY and SVGAGI (reference sequence). With 0 bases removed from V and 4 bases from J, the gap between germline ends came to 16 bases. The CDR3: CASSYSNEGELYEQYF. CDR3 nucleotide sequence: TGTGCCAGCAGTTACTCGAATGAGGGCGAACTATACGAGCAGTACTTC.

The chain is built from TRBV6-2 or TRBV6-3 and TRBJ1-2, with D tentatively TRBD1 (5 bases). The CDR3 is 14 amino acids. Germline V lookup: CDR1 MNHEY, CDR2 SVGEGT. Trimming cost V 6 bases and J 4 bases, with 15 bases left between them. The chain's CDR3 is CASRSTRDGYGYTF. CDR3 nucleotide sequence: TGTGCCAGCAGATCCACCAGGGACGGCTATGGCTACACCTTC.

This chain connects TRBV4-2 to TRBJ2-7, with no clear D. The V end lost 4 bases, the J end lost 4 bases, and 11 bases lay between the germline ends. Germline lookup yields CDR1 LGHNA and CDR2 YNFKEQ. CDR3 length: 13 residues. CDR3 DNA sequence: TGTGCCAGCAGCCCCAACGAGGAGTACGAGCAGTACTTC. Protein sequence: CASSPNEEYEQYF.

V gene TRBV11-2 combines with J gene TRBJ2-2, with 12 bases lining up with TRBD2. From germline, CDR1 is SGHAT and CDR2 FQNNGV. The V segment lost 5 bases and the J segment 3 bases; nucleotides outside the gene matches: 10. CDR3 length: 18 amino acids. CDR3 amino acids: CASSPRLAGATYTGELFF. DNA of the CDR3: TGTGCCAGCAGCCCTAGACTAGCGGGAGCTACGTACACCGGGGAGCTGTTTTTT.

This chain uses TRBV18 with TRBJ1-1, with 8 bases aligning to TRBD1. J lost 8 bases, V lost 3 bases, and 2 bases had no gene match. CDR3 length: 12 amino acids. From germline, CDR1 is KGHSH and CDR2 LQKENI. The CDR3 DNA reads as TGTGCCAGCTCACCGGACAGGGAAGAAGCTTTCTTT. Translated: CASSPDREEAFF.

For this clonotype: One end of the junction varies from germline; a read error may be responsible. V usage is TRBV28 and J usage is TRBJ2-5; D perhaps matches TRBD2 (5 bases). The CDR3 is 16 amino acids. Germline V gene data show CDR1 as MDHEN and CDR2 as SYDVKM. CDR3 sequence: CASSSPRTGNQETQYF. The CDR3 coding sequence is TGTGCCAGCAGTTCTCCACGGACGGGGAACCAGGAGACCCAGTACTTC.

This rearrangement joins TRBV6-5 to TRBJ2-3; TRBD2 matches 11 bases. Germline CDR1 MNHEY, CDR2 SVGAGI. V gave up 0 bases and J gave up 2 bases; unmatched junction bases: 1. This CDR3 is built from 16 residues. The CDR3 spells CASSYSLAGATDTQYF. DNA of the CDR3: TGTGCCAGCAGTTACTCACTAGCGGGGGCCACAGATACGCAGTATTTT.

This chain links TRBV20-1 with TRBJ2-5, with 7 bases identical to TRBD2. The germline CDR1 and CDR2 sequences are DFQATT and SNEGSKA (reference sequence). After removal of 6 bases from V and 11 bases from J, the junction contained 12 bases not matched to a gene. The CDR3 totals 12 residues. CDR3 in amino acids: CSAPLVRREQYF. CDR3 nucleotides: TGCAGTGCCCCTCTGGTGAGGCGGGAGCAGTACTTC.

The V call is TRBV5-1, the J call TRBJ2-5; D may be TRBD2 (5 bases). The CDR3 extends over 16 amino acids. CDR1 is SGHRS, CDR2 YFSETQ, per germline. V shed 0 bases and J shed 0 bases, with 12 bases lying between them. The CDR3: CASSLVPRRHQETQYF. The CDR3, as DNA: TGCGCCAGCAGCTTGGTCCCTCGGAGGCACCAAGAGACCCAGTACTTC.

The chain links TRBV10-3 to TRBJ1-1; TRBD1 matches 8 bases. This CDR3 contains 15 residues. CDR1 is ENHRY, CDR2 SYGVKD, per germline. V lost 5 bases and J lost 0; bases outside the gene matches: 5. CDR3 in DNA: TGTGCCATCAGTTCGGGACAGGCTATGAACACTGAAGCTTTCTTT. Translation gives CAISSGQAMNTEAFF.

The chain joins TRBV2 to TRBJ1-2; D is uncertain. CDR3 length: 15 amino acids. In germline, CDR1 is SNHLY, CDR2 FYNNEI. Trimming shortened V by 7 bases and J by 2 bases, and 17 bases separated the two germline ends. The CDR3 bases are TGTGCCAGCAATCCCATAGCTACTTCGAACTATGGCTACACCTTC. Translating it yields CASNPIATSNYGYTF.

The rearrangement links TRBV18 to TRBJ2-5; D is perhaps TRBD1 or TRBD2 (5 bases each). The J call may be incorrect, as the DNA end agrees better with TRBJ2-1. The CDR3 contains 18 residues. The germline V gene encodes CDR1 KGHSH and CDR2 LQKENI. CDR3 DNA: TGTGCCAGCTCACCGGTAATCTTCCGGGACCCAGACCAAGAGACCCAGTTCTTC. This sequence encodes CASSPVIFRDPDQETQFF.

The chain links TRBV29-1 to TRBJ2-1; D possibly corresponds to TRBD1 (5 bases). V gave up 5 bases and J gave up 5 bases, with 7 bases separating them. CDR3 length equals 11 residues. The V gene's germline CDR1 is SQVTM and CDR2 ANQGSEA. CDR3 loop: CSVLQDNEQFF. The CDR3 bases are TGCAGCGTTTTACAGGACAATGAGCAGTTCTTC.

The V call is TRBV12-3 or TRBV12-4, the J call TRBJ1-2; tentative D call: TRBD1 (6 bases). The CDR3 has 13 amino acids. Trimming cost V 6 bases and J 4 bases, with 12 bases left between them. The CDR3 sequence is CASRGAGSYGYTF. CDR3 sequence (DNA): TGTGCCAGCAGGGGGGCGGGGTCCTATGGCTACACCTTC.

V and J are TRBV7-9 and TRBJ2-5; 7 positions match TRBD2. This CDR3 spans 15 amino acids. The V segment lost 5 bases and the J segment 2 bases; nucleotides outside the gene matches: 8. Per the germline V gene, CDR1 is SEHNR and CDR2 is FQNEAQ (reference sequence). CDR3 sequence reads: CASSTRTRPQETQYF. The CDR3, as DNA: TGTGCCAGCAGCACCCGGACTAGGCCTCAAGAGACCCAGTACTTC.

The V and J genes are TRBV4-1 and TRBJ1-2; maybe TRBD1 (5 bases). The CDR3 has 13 amino acids. Per germline, CDR1 MGHRA and CDR2 YSYEKL. Trimming cost V 1 base and J 6 bases, with 9 bases left between them. The CDR3: CASSQALGDGYTF. CDR3 nucleotides: TGCGCCAGCAGCCAAGCGCTGGGGGATGGCTACACCTTC.

The CDR3 coding sequence is TGTGCCACCACAGACTGTTCAGGGGATCATGGCTACACCTTC. Encoded protein: CATTDCSGDHGYTF. This chain connects TRBV10-3 to TRBJ1-2, with a possible D match to TRBD1 (6 bases). Germline V gene data show CDR1 as ENHRY and CDR2 as SYGVKD. Trimming removed 10 bases at V and 6 bases at J, with 21 bases between. The CDR3 has 14 amino acids.

This clonotype was observed a handful of times. The chain has TRBV6-2 or TRBV6-3 and TRBJ2-1; weak D call: TRBD1 (6 bases). V was clipped by 8 bases and J by 6 bases, with 11 bases between them. This CDR3 spans 12 amino acids. Germline V CDR1 and CDR2: MNHEY, SVGEGT. DNA of the CDR3: TGTGCCAGCGCCTACAGGGTCAATGAGCAGTTCTTC. It specifies CASAYRVNEQFF.

The V gene is TRBV4-3, the J gene TRBJ2-7, with D perhaps being TRBD1 or TRBD2 (5 bases each). There are 17 residues in the CDR3. The ends were cut back, 4 bases at V and 3 bases at J, with 22 bases in the middle. Germline lookup yields CDR1 LGHNA and CDR2 YSLEER. The CDR3 nucleotides are TGCGCCAGCAGCCCAGAATCCCGGGACGAAGGAGGCTACGAGCAGTACTTC. Encoded protein: CASSPESRDEGGYEQYF.

The chain uses TRBV5-1 and TRBJ2-7; D not certain. The germline V gene encodes CDR1 SGHRS and CDR2 YFSETQ. V lost 3 bases and J 3 bases, leaving 19 bases between the germline ends. This CDR3 has 16 residues. The CDR3 protein is CASSWRIWATNYEQYF. As DNA, the CDR3 is TGCGCCAGCAGCTGGCGTATATGGGCTACCAACTACGAGCAGTACTTC. The full variable domain, rest sourced from reference TRBV5-1 and TRBJ2-7, is KAGVTQTPRYLIKTRGQQVTLSCSPISGHRSVSWYQQTPGQGLQFLFEYFSETQRNKGNFPGRFSGRQFSNSRSEMNVSTLELGDSALYLCASSWRIWATNYEQYFGPGTRLTVT.

About this clonotype: Its ends do not fully match the called genes, so a read error is possible. The chain joins TRBV10-3 to TRBJ2-3, with unresolved D. Germline values: CDR1 ENHRY, CDR2 SYGVKD. The CDR3 extends over 14 amino acids. CDR3 sequence reads: CATSPGPSTDTQYF. DNA for the CDR3: TGTGCCACCAGTCCCGGGCCGAGCACAGATACGCAGTATTTT.

This chain joins TRBV12-5 and TRBJ2-7; D is unclear. The J call is in doubt because the DNA end fits TRBJ2-5 better. This CDR3 contains 13 residues. Germline V gene sequence: CDR1 LGHNT, CDR2 FRNRAP. CDR3 sequence reads: CASGLGPAETQYF. Written as DNA, the CDR3 is TGTGCTAGTGGTTTGGGGCCCGCGGAGACCCAGTACTTC.

The rearrangement links TRBV7-2 to TRBJ1-4; D not certain. In germline, CDR1 is SGHTA, CDR2 FQGNSA. Deletions cut 0 bases from V and 4 bases from J, with 6 bases between. The CDR3 loop spans 14 amino acids. Here the CDR3 reads CASSLAQINEKLFF. The CDR3, as DNA: TGTGCCAGCAGCTTAGCCCAGATTAATGAAAAACTGTTTTTT.

The CDR3 nucleotides are TGTGCCAGCAGCCAGTGGGCATCTAAAGAGACCCAGTACTTC. Translation: CASSQWASKETQYF. This rearrangement joins TRBV6-2 or TRBV6-3 to TRBJ2-5; D is unresolved. Germline lookup yields CDR1 MNHEY and CDR2 SVGEGT. This CDR3 contains 14 residues. V was shortened by 6 bases and J by 3 bases, with 14 bases between the two germline ends.

The chain joins TRBV20-1 to TRBJ2-1; 7 nucleotides match TRBD2. Looked up from germline, CDR1 is DFQATT and CDR2 is SNEGSKA (reference sequence). The J segment lost 9 bases and the V segment lost 7 bases, leaving 18 bases of the junction unmatched. CDR3 length: 15 residues. CDR3 sequence: CSGGGWDFVDGEQFF. The CDR3 DNA is TGCAGTGGGGGGGGATGGGACTTCGTTGATGGTGAGCAGTTCTTC.

This chain connects TRBV4-3 to TRBJ1-1; weak D call: TRBD1 (5 bases). The germline V gene encodes CDR1 LGHNA and CDR2 YSLEER. Trimming took off 0 bases at V and 4 bases at J, with 15 bases between the two ends. The CDR3 covers 16 residues. The DNA of the CDR3 is TGCGCCAGCAGCCAAGATCCCGGGGGTAGTGTCACTGAAGCTTTCTTT. This encodes CASSQDPGGSVTEAFF.

The V gene is TRBV5-1, the J gene TRBJ2-5, with TRBD1 as a possible D gene (6 bases). V dropped 6 bases and J dropped 1 base, with 13 bases sitting between them. The CDR3 sequence is 14 residues long. Germline CDR1 SGHRS, CDR2 YFSETQ. CDR3 nucleotides: TGCGCCAGCAACGAGGACAGATTCCAAGAGACCCAGTACTTC. It codes for CASNEDRFQETQYF.

The chain is built from TRBV6-2 or TRBV6-3 and TRBJ1-1; D not resolved. Germline values: CDR1 MNHEY, CDR2 SVGEGT. Trimming cost V 5 bases and J 1 base, with 11 bases left between them. CDR3 length equals 14 residues. The CDR3 coding sequence is TGTGCCAGCAGTCATACGACGGGGAACACTGAAGCTTTCTTT. Its translation is CASSHTTGNTEAFF.

The CDR3 sequence: CASSSRTSGRIYNEQFF. DNA of the CDR3: TGTGCCAGCAGCTCCAGAACTAGCGGGAGGATTTACAATGAGCAGTTCTTC. V and J are TRBV7-6 and TRBJ2-1; the match to TRBD2 covers 12 bases. Per germline, CDR1 SGHVS and CDR2 FNYEAQ. This CDR3 is built from 17 residues. The ends lost 4 bases at V and 4 bases at J; junction bases unmatched: 8. The variable domain in full, with the rest retrieved from reference TRBV7-6 and TRBJ2-1, is GAGVSQSPRYKVTKRGQDVALRCDPISGHVSLYWYRQALGQGPEFLTYFNYEAQQDKSGLPNDRFSAERPEGSISTLTIQRTEQRDSAMYRCASSSRTSGRIYNEQFFGPGTRLTVL.

The gene calls are TRBV5-4 and TRBJ2-1; D remains ambiguous. V was trimmed by 6 bases and J by 0 bases, leaving 13 bases between them. Per the germline V gene, CDR1 is SGHNT and CDR2 is YYREEE (reference sequence). The CDR3 has 15 residues. CDR3 in amino acids: CASTPLESSYNEQFF. As DNA, the CDR3 is TGTGCCAGCACACCTCTGGAAAGCTCCTACAATGAGCAGTTCTTC. Full variable domain (remainder filled in from reference TRBV5-4 and TRBJ2-1): ETGVTQSPTHLIKTRGQQVTLRCSSQSGHNTVSWYQQALGQGPQFIFQYYREEENGRGNFPPRFSGLQFPNYSSELNVNALELDDSALYLCASTPLESSYNEQFFGPGTRLTVL.

The CDR3 sequence: CASSGGQGTGELFF. CDR3 nucleotides: TGTGCCAGCAGCGGGGGTCAGGGCACCGGGGAGCTGTTTTTT. The chain employs TRBV7-9 and TRBJ2-2, with D perhaps given as TRBD1 or TRBD2 (5 bases each). Germline V gene lookup returns CDR1 SEHNR and CDR2 FQNEAQ (reference sequence). Between the trimmed V and J ends, which lost 5 bases and 4 bases, there was a span of 11 bases. This CDR3 region has 14 residues. Combining the CDR3 with reference TRBV7-9 and TRBJ2-2 gives the whole variable domain DTGVSQNPRHKITKRGQNVTFRCDPISEHNRLYWYRQTLGQGPEFLTYFQNEAQLEKSRLLSDRFSAERPKGSFSTLEIQRTEQGDSAMYLCASSGGQGTGELFFGEGSRLTVL.